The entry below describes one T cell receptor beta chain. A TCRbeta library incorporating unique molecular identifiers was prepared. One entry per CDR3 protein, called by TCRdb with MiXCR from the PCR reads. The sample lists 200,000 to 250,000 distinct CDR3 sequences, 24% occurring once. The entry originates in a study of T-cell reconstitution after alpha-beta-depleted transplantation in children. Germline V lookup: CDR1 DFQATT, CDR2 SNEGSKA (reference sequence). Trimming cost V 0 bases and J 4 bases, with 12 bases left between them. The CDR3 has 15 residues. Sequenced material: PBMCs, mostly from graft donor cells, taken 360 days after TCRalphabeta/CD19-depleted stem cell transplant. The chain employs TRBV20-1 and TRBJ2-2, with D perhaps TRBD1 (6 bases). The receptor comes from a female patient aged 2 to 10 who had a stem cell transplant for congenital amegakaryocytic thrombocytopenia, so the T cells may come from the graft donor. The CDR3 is CSARDPGTPTGELFF. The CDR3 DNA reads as TGCAGTGCTAGAGATCCCGGGACACCCACCGGGGAGCTGTTTTTT.